The next 28 T cell receptor beta chains were all read from a single sample in a study of radiotherapy plus CTLA-4 blockade in lung cancer. Assay used: immunoSEQ multiplex PCR; TCRdb lists only in-frame clones, some missing. The sample has about 50,000 clones, 55% to 80% seen once. This material consisted of peripheral blood, taken from a patient treated with radiotherapy plus ipilimumab. These receptors all stem from a human donor with non-small cell lung cancer who had a complete response to radiotherapy plus ipilimumab.

The J gene is TRBJ2-7, the V gene TRBV6-1; no clear D. This CDR3 region has 11 residues. With 6 bases removed from V and 5 bases from J, the gap between germline ends came to 8 bases. From germline, CDR1 is MNHNS and CDR2 SASEGT. The CDR3 loop reads CASRLNNEQYF. CDR3 bases: TGTGCCAGCAGGCTTAACAACGAGCAGTACTTC.

The V call is TRBV9, the J call TRBJ1-6, with D perhaps TRBD1 (6 bases). Germline CDR1 reads SGDLS; CDR2 reads YYNGEE. The germline V and J ends were trimmed by 0 bases and 9 bases, with 16 bases remaining between them. This CDR3 has 16 residues. In DNA form, the CDR3 reads TGTGCCAGCAGCGTAGAGGGAGGGGGTAGAAGTTCACCCCTCCACTTT. Its protein product is CASSVEGGGRSSPLHF.

This chain joins TRBV30 and TRBJ2-3, with 7 bases matching TRBD2. The V and J ends lost 2 bases and 1 base, in that order; junction bases with no gene match: 6. There are 15 residues in the CDR3. In germline, CDR1 is GTSNPN, CDR2 SVGIG (reference sequence). CDR3 loop: CAWSRQTSRTDTQYF. CDR3 in DNA: TGTGCCTGGAGTCGACAGACTAGCCGCACAGATACGCAGTATTTT.

This chain joins TRBV28 and TRBJ1-4, with D perhaps TRBD1 (5 bases). V was pared by 6 bases and J by 5 bases, with 13 bases between. This CDR3 has 14 amino acids. Looked up from germline, CDR1 is MDHEN and CDR2 is SYDVKM. CDR3 in DNA: TGTGCCAGCAGCCAAGACAGAATGAATGAAAAACTGTTTTTT. Protein sequence: CASSQDRMNEKLFF.

V and J are TRBV7-9 and TRBJ2-5; maybe TRBD1 (5 bases). V was clipped by 2 bases and J by 0 bases, with 10 bases between them. CDR3 size: 15 residues. Germline V lookup: CDR1 SEHNR, CDR2 FQNEAQ (reference sequence). CDR3 amino acids: CASSLLSGHQETQYF. For the CDR3, the DNA is TGTGCCAGCAGCTTATTGTCAGGGCACCAAGAGACCCAGTACTTC.

The rearrangement joins TRBV28 to TRBJ1-2; tentatively, D is TRBD1 (5 bases). Between the trimmed V and J ends, which lost 10 bases and 4 bases, there was a span of 16 bases. This CDR3 comprises 13 residues. Germline V CDR1 and CDR2: MDHEN, SYDVKM. CDR3 nucleotide sequence: TGTGCCATCGCTGTAGACAGCGTCTATGGCTACACCTTC. Protein: CAIAVDSVYGYTF.

This sequence joins TRBV30 and TRBJ2-2; tentative D call: TRBD1 (6 bases). V lost 3 bases to trimming and J lost 1 base, with 15 bases between them. The CDR3 spans 16 residues. The V gene's germline CDR1 is GTSNPN and CDR2 SVGIG (reference sequence). CDR3 DNA: TGTGCCTGGAGGAAACAGGGCCTTGGGAACACCGGGGAGCTGTTTTTT. The encoded protein is CAWRKQGLGNTGELFF.

The V gene is TRBV18, the J gene TRBJ1-1; 7 bases map to TRBD1. CDR1 is KGHSH, CDR2 LQKENI, per germline. Trimming took 4 bases from V and 10 from J; bases not matched to a gene: 6. The CDR3 runs 12 residues. CDR3 in DNA: TGTGCCAGCTCACTCCAGGGACAGTCAGCTTTCTTT. The encoded protein is CASSLQGQSAFF. The full variable domain, its missing parts supplied by reference TRBV18 and TRBJ1-1, is NAGVMQNPRHLVRRRGQEARLRCSPMKGHSHVYWYRQLPEEGLKFMVYLQKENIIDESGMPKERFSAEFPKEGPSILRIQQVVRGDSAAYFCASSLQGQSAFFGQGTRLTVV.

J is TRBJ1-4 and V is TRBV5-4; D possibly corresponds to TRBD1 (6 bases). Germline V lookup: CDR1 SGHNT, CDR2 YYREEE (reference sequence). Trimming shortened V by 3 bases and J by 4 bases, and 13 bases separated the two germline ends. CDR3 length: 15 residues. CDR3: CASSWGGQRNEKLFF. CDR3 bases: TGTGCCAGCAGCTGGGGCGGACAGCGTAATGAAAAACTGTTTTTT.

The chain links TRBV9 to TRBJ2-3, with D maybe TRBD2 (5 bases). Trimming removed 0 bases at V and 0 bases at J, with 14 bases between. The germline V gene has CDR1 SGDLS and CDR2 YYNGEE. The CDR3 totals 17 residues. This chain's CDR3 is CASSVGRRLASTDTQYF. Written as DNA, the CDR3 is TGTGCCAGCAGCGTAGGAAGGCGGCTAGCTAGCACAGATACGCAGTATTTT.

The genes are TRBV2 and TRBJ1-4, with TRBD1 matching over 9 bases. This CDR3 has 15 residues. Trimming took 6 bases from V and 7 from J; bases not matched to a gene: 9. In germline, CDR1 is SNHLY, CDR2 FYNNEI. This CDR3 is CASRLRTGAAEKLFF. DNA of the CDR3: TGTGCCAGCAGGCTTCGGACAGGGGCGGCTGAAAAACTGTTTTTT.

V and J are TRBV19 and TRBJ2-2; 12 bases match TRBD1. Germline V gene sequence: CDR1 LNHDA, CDR2 SQIVND (reference sequence). CDR3 length: 16 residues. J was trimmed by 6 bases and V by 6 bases; bases with no gene match: 8. DNA for the CDR3: TGTGCCAGTAGAGACCGGGACAGGGGGCGTTCCGGGGAGCTGTTTTTT. Its protein is CASRDRDRGRSGELFF.

This chain connects TRBV7-2 to TRBJ2-5, with D perhaps TRBD1 (5 bases). This CDR3 is 13 amino acids long. Germline loops: CDR1 SGHTA, CDR2 FQGNSA. V lost 1 base and J 2 bases, leaving 5 bases between the germline ends. The CDR3 DNA is TGTGCCAGCAGCTTAGGGACACAAGAGACCCAGTACTTC. It yields the protein CASSLGTQETQYF. Using reference TRBV7-2 and TRBJ2-5 for the parts outside the CDR3, the full variable domain is GAGVSQSPSNKVTEKGKDVELRCDPISGHTALYWYRQSLGQGLEFLIYFQGNSAPDKSGLPSDRFSAERTGGSVSTLTIQRTQQEDSAVYLCASSLGTQETQYFGPGTRLLVL.

J is TRBJ1-5 and V is TRBV25-1; D not resolved. V was pared by 2 bases and J by 0 bases, with 5 bases between. The V gene's germline CDR1 is MGHDK and CDR2 SYGVNS. The CDR3 runs to 14 residues. CDR3 region: CASSEAGSNQPQHF. CDR3 bases: TGTGCCAGCAGTGAAGCAGGTAGCAATCAGCCCCAGCATTTT.

The J gene is TRBJ2-1, the V gene TRBV9; D not resolved. Trimming left V 3 bases short and J 9 bases short, with 16 bases between. The CDR3 totals 14 residues. Germline CDR1 is SGDLS and CDR2 is YYNGEE. CDR3 coding DNA: TGTGCCAGCAGCGCCTACGTTTCCCCGGGTGAGCAGTTCTTC. Translation: CASSAYVSPGEQFF.

The J gene is TRBJ2-5, the V gene TRBV5-1; TRBD2 matches 9 bases. Germline lookup yields CDR1 SGHRS and CDR2 YFSETQ. Trimming removed 0 bases from V and 5 bases from J; junction bases left unmatched: 8. The CDR3 contains 16 residues. The CDR3 DNA sequence: TGCGCCAGCAGCTTGGGGGCGGGGGGGCCGTTGGAGACCCAGTACTTC. Its translation: CASSLGAGGPLETQYF.

The J gene is TRBJ2-3, the V gene TRBV13; 7 bases map to TRBD2. The V gene's germline CDR1 is PRHDT and CDR2 FYEKMQ (reference sequence). The trim removed 4 bases at V and 2 bases at J, leaving 9 bases unmatched. The CDR3 loop spans 16 amino acids. CDR3 sequence reads: CASSSPWSGVTDTQYF. CDR3 in DNA: TGTGCCAGCAGCTCCCCTTGGAGCGGGGTCACAGATACGCAGTATTTT.

V is TRBV6-5 and J is TRBJ1-1; no clear D. This CDR3 comprises 14 residues. CDR1 MNHEY and CDR2 SVGAGI come from the germline V gene. V lost 0 bases, J lost 7 bases, and 12 bases lay in between. CDR3 residues: CASSYSYLISEAFF. CDR3 nucleotide sequence: TGTGCCAGCAGTTACTCCTACTTAATAAGTGAAGCTTTCTTT.

The chain employs TRBV28 and TRBJ2-7; TRBD2 aligns across 11 bases. Looked up from germline, CDR1 is MDHEN and CDR2 is SYDVKM. The CDR3 runs 17 residues. V lost 4 bases and J lost 6; bases outside the gene matches: 14. CDR3 DNA: TGTGCCAGCAGTTCGACCGCACTAGCGGGAGTTTTTGGCGAGCAGTACTTC. As protein: CASSSTALAGVFGEQYF.

The V and J genes are TRBV12-5 and TRBJ2-1; TRBD2 matches 8 bases. In germline, CDR1 is LGHNT, CDR2 FRNRAP. The CDR3 totals 14 residues. J gave up 4 bases and V 9 bases, and 8 bases lay outside the gene matches. The CDR3 sequence: CASSGGGSYNEQFF. The CDR3 nucleotides read TGTGCTAGCTCCGGGGGGGGATCATACAATGAGCAGTTCTTC.

The rearrangement links TRBV7-9 to TRBJ2-1, with 8 bases lining up with TRBD2. Germline-derived CDR1 and CDR2 are SEHNR and FQNEAQ (reference sequence). V was clipped by 5 bases and J by 3 bases; unmatched bases: 3. The CDR3 runs to 14 residues. The CDR3 region has the DNA TGTGCCAGCAGCATTAGCGGGGACTACAATGAGCAGTTCTTC. Translation gives CASSISGDYNEQFF.

This clone was seen more than once but under ten times. The CDR3 loop reads CASSPSTDTQYF. DNA for the CDR3: TGTGCCAGTAGTCCTAGCACAGATACGCAGTATTTT. The genes are TRBV16 and TRBJ2-3; D not resolved. CDR1 is KGHSY, CDR2 FQNENV, per germline. Between the trimmed V and J ends, which lost 9 bases and 0 bases, there was a span of 7 bases. The CDR3 covers 12 residues.

This clone has a handful of counts. J is TRBJ1-4 and V is TRBV19, with 8 nucleotides matching TRBD1. Germline CDR1 LNHDA, CDR2 SQIVND (reference sequence). There are 18 residues in the CDR3. Trimming cost V 6 bases and J 8 bases; bases outside gene matches: 20. The DNA for the CDR3 is TGTGCCAGTAGAAATTACGGACAGGGAGACGAGGGAGGCGAAAAACTGTTTTTT. This codes for CASRNYGQGDEGGEKLFF. Full variable domain (outside the CDR3, taken from reference TRBV19 and TRBJ1-4): DGGITQSPKYLFRKEGQNVTLSCEQNLNHDAMYWYRQDPGQGLRLIYYSQIVNDFQKGDIAEGYSVSREKKESFPLTVTSAQKNPTAFYLCASRNYGQGDEGGEKLFFGSGTQLSVL.

This clone occurred a few times. This chain links TRBV7-9 with TRBJ1-5; no clear D. The CDR3 has 13 amino acids. Germline V gene lookup returns CDR1 SEHNR and CDR2 FQNEAQ (reference sequence). The V and J ends lost 3 bases and 0 bases respectively, with 3 bases between them. Written as DNA, the CDR3 is TGTGCCAGCAGCTTTAGTAGCAATCAGCCCCAGCATTTT. Amino acid sequence: CASSFSSNQPQHF.

This clone rates as medium-sized. V is TRBV4-1 and J is TRBJ2-5; TRBD2 agrees at 10 bases. The CDR3 runs 16 residues. CDR1 and CDR2 (germline): MGHRA, YSYEKL. Trimming at V came to 0 bases and at J to 5 bases, leaving 6 bases not matched to a gene. CDR3: CASSQDRSSGGETQYF. CDR3 coding DNA: TGCGCCAGCAGCCAAGATCGATCTAGCGGGGGTGAGACCCAGTACTTC.

This chain links TRBV6-1 with TRBJ2-5; tentative D call: TRBD1 (5 bases). Deletions cut 3 bases from V and 5 bases from J, with 10 bases between. Per the germline V gene, CDR1 is MNHNS and CDR2 is SASEGT. The CDR3 is made up of 13 amino acids. As DNA, the CDR3 is TGTGCCAGCAGTGACCAGGGCGGCGAGACCCAGTACTTC. It encodes CASSDQGGETQYF.

The V call is TRBV28, the J call TRBJ2-4, with D unclear. The V gene lost 9 bases and the J gene lost 2 bases, with 11 bases spanning the gap. The CDR3 extends over 13 amino acids. Per germline, CDR1 MDHEN and CDR2 SYDVKM. The CDR3 sequence is CASGSSPKNIQYF. CDR3 in DNA: TGTGCCAGTGGCTCTTCTCCCAAAAACATTCAGTACTTC.

The chain is built from TRBV9 and TRBJ1-3; D perhaps matches TRBD1 (5 bases). In germline, CDR1 is SGDLS, CDR2 YYNGEE. V was trimmed by 4 bases and J by 4 bases, leaving 18 bases between them. The CDR3 length is 16 residues. CDR3 sequence (DNA): TGTGCCAGCAGCCCCTCGGGGGGTTCGGGAGGAAACACCATATATTTT. It is translated as CASSPSGGSGGNTIYF.